A single sample is the source of the 26 T cell receptor beta chains below, sequenced in a study of blood T cell repertoires in COVID-19. The table came from immunoSEQ multiplex PCR; TCRdb's copy has only in-frame clones and leaves some out. The sample lists about 140,000 clones; roughly 86% were seen once. Sequencing input: peripheral blood. The receptors here all came from a woman aged 55-75 years with acute or convalescent COVID-19.

DNA for the CDR3: TGCAGCGCACGACGGGGGGGAAACACTGAAGCTTTCTTT. Amino acid sequence: CSARRGGNTEAFF. The J gene is TRBJ1-1, the V gene TRBV29-1, with a tentative D call TRBD1 (5 bases). Germline-derived CDR1 and CDR2 are SQVTM and ANQGSEA. CDR3 size: 13 residues. V was clipped by 7 bases and J by 2 bases, with 14 bases between them. The full variable domain, its missing parts supplied by reference TRBV29-1 and TRBJ1-1, is SAVISQKPSRDICQRGTSLTIQCQVDSQVTMMFWYRQQPGQSLTLIATANQGSEATYESGFVIDKFPISRPNLTFSTLTVSNMSPEDSSIYLCSARRGGNTEAFFGQGTRLTVV.

The chain joins TRBV3-1 (or the pseudogene TRBV3-2) to TRBJ2-5; D is unresolved. Germline-derived CDR1 and CDR2 are LGHDT and YNNKEL (reference sequence). The CDR3 is made up of 12 amino acids. The V and J ends lost 3 bases and 5 bases respectively, with 7 bases between them. CDR3 bases: TGTGCCAGCAGCCACCCCGCGGAGACCCAGTACTTC. Translating gives CASSHPAETQYF.

V and J are TRBV14 and TRBJ2-5; 9 nucleotides align to TRBD2. The CDR3 spans 18 residues. Losses at the gene ends were 1 base for V and 0 bases for J; bases not matched to a gene: 9. Looked up from germline, CDR1 is SGHDN and CDR2 is FVKESK. The CDR3 DNA reads TGTGCCAGCAGCCAAGGGCTAGCGGGGCCCCAGTACCAAGAGACCCAGTACTTC. Translating it yields CASSQGLAGPQYQETQYF.

The CDR3: CASSPRTIRTDTQYF. DNA of the CDR3: TGTGCCAGCAGCCCGCGGACTATCCGCACAGATACGCAGTATTTT. The chain carries TRBV7-2 and TRBJ2-3; possibly TRBD2 for D (6 bases). Germline CDR1 SGHTA, CDR2 FQGNSA. V was trimmed by 5 bases and J by 1 base, leaving 13 bases between them. The CDR3 spans 15 residues.

V and J are TRBV9 and TRBJ2-1, with 8 bases fitting TRBD2. The CDR3 spans 15 residues. The V and J ends lost 4 bases and 3 bases, in that order; junction bases with no gene match: 6. Germline V lookup: CDR1 SGDLS, CDR2 YYNGEE. CDR3 sequence: CASSSQSGGYNEQFF. In nucleotides, the CDR3 is TGTGCCAGCAGCTCACAAAGCGGGGGCTACAATGAGCAGTTCTTC.

The rearrangement links TRBV28 to TRBJ1-4, with D possibly TRBD1 on 6 matching bases. The CDR3 is 15 amino acids. Germline V CDR1 and CDR2: MDHEN, SYDVKM. V was trimmed by 6 bases and J by 3 bases, leaving 14 bases between them. Here the CDR3 DNA reads TGTGCCAGCAGCCCGCCCGGGACACCTAATGAAAAACTGTTTTTT. It translates to CASSPPGTPNEKLFF.

This clone was observed a single time. V is TRBV5-5 and J is TRBJ2-1; a possible D gene is TRBD2 (7 bases). V was trimmed by 5 bases and J by 3 bases, leaving 15 bases between them. CDR3 length equals 15 residues. CDR1 SGHKS and CDR2 YYEKEE come from the germline V gene (reference sequence). The CDR3 coding sequence is TGTGCCAGCAGGGGGGGGCAGGCCGACTACAATGAGCAGTTCTTC. Translating it yields CASRGGQADYNEQFF.

The table lists this clone with a few counts. The CDR3 sequence: CSVGGGMNTEAFF. The CDR3 region has the DNA TGCAGCGTTGGGGGGGGGATGAACACTGAAGCTTTCTTT. The chain joins TRBV29-1 to TRBJ1-1; tentative D call: TRBD1 (5 bases). Per the germline V gene, CDR1 is SQVTM and CDR2 is ANQGSEA. The CDR3 consists of 13 residues. Trimming stripped 4 bases from V and 0 bases from J, with 9 bases between.

The chain has TRBV18 and TRBJ1-4; 7 bases are a match to TRBD1. The CDR3 totals 16 residues. Germline V gene sequence: CDR1 KGHSH, CDR2 LQKENI. The V and J ends lost 1 base and 8 bases, in that order; junction bases with no gene match: 10. CDR3 protein: CASSPLSGQAGEKLFF. The CDR3 nucleotides are TGTGCCAGCTCACCACTGTCAGGACAGGCGGGAGAAAAACTGTTTTTT.

About this clone itself: At one end, the junction sequence differs from germline, possibly due to a read error. The chain employs TRBV9 and TRBJ1-1, with 8 bases lining up with TRBD1. There are 16 residues in the CDR3. CDR1 is SGDLS, CDR2 YYNGEE, per germline. In DNA, the CDR3 is TGTGCCAGCAGCCCCCTATTGGACAGGGTGAAGACTGAAGCTTTCTTT. Its protein is CASSPLLDRVKTEAFF.

The CDR3: CASSIGGYTEAFF. The CDR3 DNA follows: TGTGCCAGTAGTATAGGCGGTTACACTGAAGCTTTCTTT. The rearrangement joins TRBV19 to TRBJ1-1; D is uncertain. Germline lookup yields CDR1 LNHDA and CDR2 SQIVND (reference sequence). The CDR3 runs 13 residues. The V end was cut by 1 base, the J end by 3 bases, with 6 bases between.

On this clone itself: In the same sample, other DNA sequences code for this CDR3. The rearrangement uses TRBV6-6 and TRBJ1-6, with D perhaps TRBD1 (5 bases). With 6 bases removed from V and 4 bases from J, the gap between germline ends came to 13 bases. CDR3 size: 15 residues. CDR1 is MNHNY and CDR2 is SVGAGI in the germline V gene (reference sequence). The CDR3 region is CASRGHKGYNSPLHF. Written as DNA, the CDR3 is TGTGCCAGCAGGGGGCATAAGGGTTATAATTCACCCCTCCACTTT.

The chain has TRBV9 and TRBJ2-5, with a weak D call TRBD2 (5 bases). This CDR3 is 14 amino acids long. Trimming took off 5 bases at V and 1 base at J, with 12 bases between the two ends. Per germline, CDR1 SGDLS and CDR2 YYNGEE. CDR3: CASRPGLTQETQYF. The CDR3 coding sequence is TGTGCCAGCAGACCTGGACTCACCCAAGAGACCCAGTACTTC.

The V call is TRBV11-3, the J call TRBJ2-1; possible D gene TRBD2, 5 bases. The germline V and J ends were trimmed by 5 bases and 14 bases, with 16 bases remaining between them. The CDR3 contains 12 residues. Germline V gene sequence: CDR1 SGHNT, CDR2 YENEEA. The chain's CDR3 is CASSPIGERKFF. CDR3 sequence (DNA): TGTGCCAGCAGCCCAATCGGGGAGAGGAAGTTCTTC.

The V and J genes are TRBV5-6 and TRBJ1-5, with D hard to call. The V end lost 1 base, the J end lost 3 bases, and 14 bases lay between the germline ends. Germline CDR1 SGHDT, CDR2 YYEEEE. The CDR3 covers 16 residues. The CDR3 region has the DNA TGTGCCAGCAGCTTGAGGTCCACAGCACACAATCAGCCCCAGCATTTT. It yields the protein CASSLRSTAHNQPQHF.

The chain recombines TRBV19 with TRBJ2-4; 7 bases align to TRBD1. In germline, CDR1 is LNHDA, CDR2 SQIVND (reference sequence). The junction had 20 bases not matched to a gene; V was cut back by 8 bases and J by 7 bases. CDR3 length equals 17 residues. CDR3 bases: TGTGCCAGTCGGCCGCCGGGGTGGGACCAGGGGGTCAACATTCAGTACTTC. Encoded protein: CASRPPGWDQGVNIQYF.

This chain links TRBV4-1 with TRBJ2-1; TRBD2 aligns across 11 bases. Trimming took 5 bases from V and 5 from J; bases not matched to a gene: 5. Germline CDR1 MGHRA, CDR2 YSYEKL. This CDR3 is built from 15 residues. Here the CDR3 reads CASSMTSGAHNEQFF. The CDR3, as DNA: TGCGCCAGCAGCATGACTAGCGGGGCTCACAATGAGCAGTTCTTC.

This rearrangement joins TRBV27 to TRBJ2-7, with TRBD1 matching over 9 bases. CDR1 is MNHEY and CDR2 is SMNVEV in the germline V gene (reference sequence). V lost 6 bases and J lost 0; bases outside the gene matches: 6. The CDR3 covers 15 residues. Here the CDR3 reads CASSRRDRVSYEQYF. CDR3 sequence (DNA): TGTGCCAGCAGCCGAAGGGACAGGGTCTCCTACGAGCAGTACTTC.

This clone was observed once. V usage is TRBV19 and J usage is TRBJ1-5; 11 positions match TRBD1. Germline V gene lookup returns CDR1 LNHDA and CDR2 SQIVND (reference sequence). The CDR3 length is 15 residues. V was clipped by 6 bases and J by 2 bases; unmatched bases: 3. CDR3 in DNA: TGTGCCAGTAGCGGGACAGGGGGTGGCAATCAGCCCCAGCATTTT. It is translated as CASSGTGGGNQPQHF.

This clone has more than one count but fewer than ten. The CDR3 nucleotides are TGTGCCAGTGGGGGGGTTCCCTTATCTAACTATGGCTACACCTTC. It is translated as CASGGVPLSNYGYTF. The rearrangement uses TRBV27 and TRBJ1-2, with D maybe TRBD1 (5 bases). CDR3 size: 15 residues. V was pared by 9 bases and J by 0 bases, with 17 bases between. Per germline, CDR1 MNHEY and CDR2 SMNVEV (reference sequence).

This rearrangement joins TRBV24-1 to TRBJ1-2, with 7 bases identical to TRBD1. V trimming: 3 bases; J trimming: 0 bases; junction bases outside the gene matches: 3. From germline, CDR1 is KGHDR and CDR2 SFDVKD. This CDR3 is built from 15 residues. The chain's CDR3 is CATSDPGQANYGYTF. The CDR3 nucleotides are TGTGCCACCAGTGATCCTGGACAGGCTAACTATGGCTACACCTTC.

This chain connects TRBV25-1 to TRBJ1-2; 7 bases match TRBD1. The germline V gene has CDR1 MGHDK and CDR2 SYGVNS. The V gene end was trimmed by 4 bases and the J gene end by 7 bases; junction bases not matched to a gene: 12. The CDR3 contains 15 residues. CDR3 sequence: CASSVEGAIRTGYTF. The CDR3 DNA reads TGTGCCAGCAGTGTAGAGGGGGCGATTAGGACTGGCTACACCTTC.

V and J are TRBV29-1 and TRBJ1-2, with TRBD1 matching over 7 bases. The V gene end was trimmed by 7 bases and the J gene end by 6 bases; junction bases not matched to a gene: 8. The CDR3 totals 12 residues. CDR1 and CDR2 (germline): SQVTM, ANQGSEA. The CDR3 coding sequence is TGCAGCGAGACAGGACAGGTGGATGGCTACACCTTC. It encodes CSETGQVDGYTF.

The J gene is TRBJ2-3, the V gene TRBV20-1; 8 bases map to TRBD1. This CDR3 spans 11 amino acids. With V trimmed by 5 bases and J by 10 bases, 5 bases remained unmatched. The germline gives CDR1 DFQATT, CDR2 SNEGSKA (reference sequence). CDR3 DNA: TGCAGTGCTGGGGGCAGGGGGCCGCAGTATTTT. This encodes CSAGGRGPQYF.

This chain uses TRBV30 with TRBJ2-2, with D tentatively TRBD1 (6 bases). CDR3 size: 14 residues. Germline lookup yields CDR1 GTSNPN and CDR2 SVGIG (reference sequence). Trimming pared 4 bases from V and 0 bases from J, leaving 9 bases between. The CDR3 coding sequence is TGTGCCTGGACAGGGGACCCGAACACCGGGGAGCTGTTTTTT. Its protein product is CAWTGDPNTGELFF.

The chain couples TRBV11-2 to TRBJ2-5; 7 bases are a match to TRBD1. The ends lost 3 bases at V and 2 bases at J; junction bases unmatched: 3. The length of the CDR3 is 14 residues. Germline CDR1 and CDR2: SGHAT and FQNNGV. The CDR3 DNA reads TGTGCCAGCAGCTTCCGGGACAGTCAAGAGACCCAGTACTTC. Its translation: CASSFRDSQETQYF.